The 31 T cell receptor beta chains reported below all come from one sample, sequenced in a study of T cell responses to AZD1222 COVID-19 vaccine. Assay used: immunoSEQ multiplex PCR; TCRdb lists only in-frame clones, some missing. The data contain about 120,000 clones, roughly 84% of them seen just once; the ten biggest clones take up 17%. This specimen was peripheral blood, taken 28 days after the second AZD1222 dose. These receptors all come from an adult who received the AZD1222 COVID-19 vaccine.

This rearrangement joins TRBV7-9 to TRBJ2-2, with D maybe TRBD1 (5 bases). The CDR3 runs to 16 residues. Germline V lookup: CDR1 SEHNR, CDR2 FQNEAQ (reference sequence). V lost 5 bases to trimming and J lost 0 bases, with 13 bases between them. DNA for the CDR3: TGTGCCAGCAGCCCCCGAAGGGGCGCGAACACCGGGGAGCTGTTTTTT. Its translation: CASSPRRGANTGELFF. The full variable domain, its missing parts supplied by reference TRBV7-9 and TRBJ2-2, is DTGVSQNPRHKITKRGQNVTFRCDPISEHNRLYWYRQTLGQGPEFLTYFQNEAQLEKSRLLSDRFSAERPKGSFSTLEIQRTEQGDSAMYLCASSPRRGANTGELFFGEGSRLTVL.

The rearrangement uses TRBV19 and TRBJ1-6; 9 bases fit TRBD1. CDR3 size: 13 residues. Germline lookup yields CDR1 LNHDA and CDR2 SQIVND (reference sequence). V was clipped by 9 bases and J by 10 bases; unmatched bases: 7. The CDR3 loop is CASGTGINSPLHF. In DNA form, the CDR3 reads TGTGCCAGCGGGACAGGGATAAACTCACCCCTCCACTTT.

CDR3 protein: CASSPIWTATSYNEQFF. The CDR3 nucleotides read TGTGCCAGCTCACCCATATGGACAGCAACCTCCTACAATGAGCAGTTCTTC. The rearrangement joins TRBV18 to TRBJ2-1; a weak D match, TRBD1 (6 bases). The V gene's germline CDR1 is KGHSH and CDR2 LQKENI. Between the trimmed V and J ends, which lost 3 bases and 0 bases, there was a span of 15 bases. The CDR3 totals 17 residues.

The chain carries TRBV7-3 and TRBJ2-2; possible D gene TRBD1, 6 bases. V was pared by 6 bases and J by 5 bases, with 19 bases between. Looked up from germline, CDR1 is SGHTA and CDR2 is FQGTGA. The CDR3 runs to 16 residues. The CDR3 nucleotides are TGTGCCAGCAGTCAGACCTCAGGGGCCGGAACCGGGGAGCTGTTTTTT. This translates into CASSQTSGAGTGELFF.

The V and J genes are TRBV6-1 and TRBJ2-7; D not certain. The germline V and J ends were trimmed by 1 base and 5 bases, with 12 bases remaining between them. Per the germline V gene, CDR1 is MNHNS and CDR2 is SASEGT. The CDR3 loop spans 14 amino acids. The DNA for the CDR3 is TGTGCCAGCAGTGAAGAGGGATCTGTAAACGAGCAGTACTTC. This gives the protein CASSEEGSVNEQYF.

The chain recombines TRBV4-1 with TRBJ2-7; TRBD2 is a possible D gene (6 bases). The CDR3 is 14 residues long. The V end was cut by 0 bases, the J end by 3 bases, with 9 bases between. Per the germline V gene, CDR1 is MGHRA and CDR2 is YSYEKL. The CDR3 DNA reads as TGCGCCAGCAGCCAAGATAACGGGGGCTACGAGCAGTACTTC. It codes for CASSQDNGGYEQYF.

This clone came up once. This chain links TRBV5-1 with TRBJ1-3; D is ambiguous. CDR1 is SGHRS, CDR2 YFSETQ, per germline. Trimming cost V 1 base and J 3 bases, with 5 bases left between them. This CDR3 has 13 amino acids. CDR3 residues: CASSLYGGNTIYF. As DNA, the CDR3 is TGCGCCAGCAGCTTGTATGGTGGAAACACCATATATTTT.

This clone was counted a single time. This sequence joins TRBV7-9 and TRBJ1-1, with D maybe TRBD1 (6 bases). The CDR3 sequence is 14 residues long. Trimming removed 5 bases at V and 1 base at J, with 11 bases between. CDR1 and CDR2 from the germline V gene are SEHNR and FQNEAQ (reference sequence). CDR3 sequence (DNA): TGTGCCAGCAGCCCCGGGACACGGAACACTGAAGCTTTCTTT. It yields the protein CASSPGTRNTEAFF.

This chain connects TRBV7-8 to TRBJ1-5, with a weak D call TRBD1 (6 bases). This CDR3 has 16 amino acids. Germline CDR1 is SGHVS and CDR2 is FQNEAQ. V was clipped by 5 bases and J by 5 bases, with 19 bases between them. CDR3 DNA sequence: TGTGCCAGCAGCGGCGAATTCCGGGACACTTATCAGCCCCAGCATTTT. Its translation: CASSGEFRDTYQPQHF.

This clone showed up just once. The chain carries TRBV29-1 and TRBJ1-5, with 9 positions matching TRBD1. Germline V gene sequence: CDR1 SQVTM, CDR2 ANQGSEA. The CDR3 consists of 13 residues. The V gene end was trimmed by 6 bases and the J gene end by 6 bases; junction bases not matched to a gene: 6. The CDR3 bases are TGCAGCGTCGGGACAGGGCGCACTCAGCCCCAGCATTTT. It yields the protein CSVGTGRTQPQHF. Full variable domain (remainder filled in from reference TRBV29-1 and TRBJ1-5): SAVISQKPSRDICQRGTSLTIQCQVDSQVTMMFWYRQQPGQSLTLIATANQGSEATYESGFVIDKFPISRPNLTFSTLTVSNMSPEDSSIYLCSVGTGRTQPQHFGDGTRLSIL.

The chain employs TRBV5-4 and TRBJ2-1; 11 nucleotides match TRBD2. The ends lost 4 bases at V and 7 bases at J; junction bases unmatched: 10. Germline loops: CDR1 SGHNT, CDR2 YYREEE (reference sequence). The length of the CDR3 is 16 residues. Here the CDR3 reads CASSRGTSGLRNEQFF. CDR3 in DNA: TGTGCCAGCAGCCGGGGGACTAGCGGACTGCGGAATGAGCAGTTCTTC.

This clone was seen only a few times. The J gene is TRBJ2-3, the V gene TRBV2; 12 bases are shared with TRBD2. The J segment lost 1 base and the V segment lost 6 bases, leaving 11 bases of the junction unmatched. The CDR3 length is 18 residues. Germline V gene lookup returns CDR1 SNHLY and CDR2 FYNNEI. The CDR3: CASRDRSRLAGGTDTQYF. For the CDR3, the DNA is TGTGCCAGCAGGGACAGGTCTCGACTAGCGGGAGGCACAGATACGCAGTATTTT.

CDR3 amino acids: CASSPEFRRPPKGTYNSPLHF. CDR3 DNA: TGTGCCAGCAGCCCCGAGTTCAGACGACCGCCGAAGGGCACCTATAATTCACCCCTCCACTTT. This chain joins TRBV3-1 (or the pseudogene TRBV3-2) and TRBJ1-6; D is uncertain. The length of the CDR3 is 21 residues. CDR1 and CDR2 (germline): LGHDT, YNNKEL (reference sequence). Trimming stripped 4 bases from V and 2 bases from J, with 27 bases between.

V is TRBV28 and J is TRBJ1-2, with TRBD1 as a possible D gene (6 bases). The length of the CDR3 is 13 residues. Deletions cut 10 bases from V and 7 bases from J, with 19 bases between. Germline CDR1 MDHEN, CDR2 SYDVKM. Here the CDR3 reads CAITDSPSAGYTF. The CDR3 coding sequence is TGTGCCATCACGGACAGCCCCAGTGCTGGCTACACCTTC.

The chain employs TRBV4-1 and TRBJ2-5; weak D call: TRBD1 (5 bases). This CDR3 comprises 16 residues. V shed 0 bases and J shed 0 bases, with 11 bases lying between them. CDR1 is MGHRA and CDR2 is YSYEKL in the germline V gene. DNA of the CDR3: TGCGCCAGCAGCCAAGAGTTTAAGGGGTACCAAGAGACCCAGTACTTC. This encodes CASSQEFKGYQETQYF.

The chain uses TRBV18 and TRBJ1-2; 9 bases fit TRBD1. The length of the CDR3 is 15 residues. Germline V gene sequence: CDR1 KGHSH, CDR2 LQKENI. Trimming at V came to 5 bases and at J to 3 bases, leaving 7 bases not matched to a gene. CDR3: CASSERQGEDYGYTF. As DNA, the CDR3 is TGTGCCAGCTCAGAAAGACAGGGGGAGGACTATGGCTACACCTTC.

In its sample, this clone was seen once. The chain joins TRBV9 to TRBJ1-3; the D is unclear. V gave up 3 bases and J gave up 0 bases, with 10 bases separating them. The CDR3 runs to 15 residues. Germline V gene lookup returns CDR1 SGDLS and CDR2 YYNGEE. CDR3 sequence reads: CASSASSGSGNTIYF. CDR3 bases: TGTGCCAGCAGCGCCTCCTCAGGCTCTGGAAACACCATATATTTT. Complete variable domain (other parts from reference TRBV9 and TRBJ1-3): DSGVTQTPKHLITATGQRVTLRCSPRSGDLSVYWYQQSLDQGLQFLIQYYNGEERAKGNILERFSAQQFPDLHSELNLSSLELGDSALYFCASSASSGSGNTIYFGEGSWLTVV.

This clone was detected only a few times. The J gene is TRBJ1-2, the V gene TRBV5-1, with a tentative D call TRBD1 (6 bases). Between the trimmed V and J ends, which lost 4 bases and 2 bases, there was a span of 6 bases. The CDR3 has 12 residues. Per germline, CDR1 SGHRS and CDR2 YFSETQ. The CDR3 sequence: CASSTGNYGYTF. The CDR3 DNA follows: TGCGCCAGCAGCACAGGGAACTATGGCTACACCTTC.

The CDR3 spells CASSWTAINEKLFF. The CDR3 DNA is TGCGCCAGCAGCTGGACAGCGATTAATGAAAAACTGTTTTTT. V gene TRBV10-2 combines with J gene TRBJ1-4; D might be TRBD1 (6 bases). Trimming stripped 6 bases from V and 4 bases from J, with 12 bases between. The CDR3 extends over 14 amino acids. Germline V CDR1 and CDR2: WSHSY, SAAADI.

V usage is TRBV6-5 and J usage is TRBJ2-1, with 9 bases matching TRBD1. Germline V gene data show CDR1 as MNHEY and CDR2 as SVGAGI. The CDR3 sequence is 15 residues long. Trimming took 7 bases from V and 4 from J; bases not matched to a gene: 8. CDR3: CASTPGTGNYNEQFF. CDR3 sequence (DNA): TGTGCCAGCACTCCGGGGACAGGGAATTACAATGAGCAGTTCTTC.

The V and J genes are TRBV6-5 and TRBJ1-2; D might be TRBD1 (6 bases). Germline assignment: CDR1 MNHEY and CDR2 SVGAGI. Trimming left V 0 bases short and J 4 bases short, with 12 bases between. This CDR3 contains 15 residues. CDR3 protein: CASSYSVGGGYGYTF. DNA of the CDR3: TGTGCCAGCAGTTACTCAGTCGGAGGGGGCTATGGCTACACCTTC.

This chain connects TRBV15 to TRBJ1-5; D gene uncertain. Germline V gene lookup returns CDR1 LNHNV and CDR2 YYDKDF (reference sequence). Trimming took off 6 bases at V and 0 bases at J, with 6 bases between the two ends. This CDR3 has 13 residues. As DNA, the CDR3 is TGTGCCACCAGTGAAGATAGCAATCAGCCCCAGCATTTT. Encoded protein: CATSEDSNQPQHF.

The rearrangement uses TRBV5-1 and TRBJ1-3; tentative D call: TRBD1 (6 bases). Trimming took off 0 bases at V and 4 bases at J, with 11 bases between the two ends. The CDR3 extends over 15 amino acids. In germline, CDR1 is SGHRS, CDR2 YFSETQ. CDR3 sequence: CASSLAGGWGNTIYF. CDR3 coding DNA: TGCGCCAGCAGCTTGGCCGGGGGCTGGGGAAACACCATATATTTT.

The chain employs TRBV7-2 and TRBJ1-2; D call uncertain. Germline V CDR1 and CDR2: SGHTA, FQGNSA. V lost 1 base, J lost 1 base, and 10 bases lay in between. This CDR3 has 15 amino acids. Here the CDR3 reads CASSLGLESNYGYTF. The CDR3, as DNA: TGTGCCAGCAGCTTAGGTCTAGAGAGTAACTATGGCTACACCTTC.

In its sample, this clone was seen once. The chain recombines TRBV2 with TRBJ1-3; 9 bases line up with TRBD1. The CDR3 is made up of 15 amino acids. CDR1 and CDR2 (germline): SNHLY, FYNNEI. Trimming took 7 bases from V and 3 from J; bases not matched to a gene: 7. CDR3: CASTGQGRYGNTIYF. CDR3 nucleotides: TGTGCCAGCACTGGACAGGGGAGATATGGAAACACCATATATTTT. The whole variable domain, filled in from reference TRBV2 and TRBJ1-3, reads EPEVTQTPSHQVTQMGQEVILRCVPISNHLYFYWYRQILGQKVEFLVSFYNNEISEKSEIFDDQFSVERPDGSNFTLKIRSTKLEDSAMYFCASTGQGRYGNTIYFGEGSWLTVV.

This sequence joins TRBV28 and TRBJ2-2, with TRBD2 matching 7 bases. V lost 7 bases to trimming and J lost 6 bases; unmatched junction nucleotides: 5. From germline, CDR1 is MDHEN and CDR2 SYDVKM. The CDR3 length is 13 residues. The CDR3 is CASTLGGAGELFF. The CDR3 DNA sequence: TGTGCCAGCACCCTGGGGGGGGCCGGGGAGCTGTTTTTT.

The genes are TRBV4-3 and TRBJ1-4; D remains ambiguous. Germline V gene lookup returns CDR1 LGHNA and CDR2 YSLEER. CDR3 size: 16 residues. The V end was cut by 1 base, the J end by 0 bases, with 9 bases between. CDR3 sequence (DNA): TGCGCCAGCAGCCAAGCGCGGGTCGCAACTAATGAAAAACTGTTTTTT. It encodes CASSQARVATNEKLFF.

This clone was seen just once. CDR3 protein: CATSATTGSLYGYTF. The DNA for the CDR3 is TGTGCCACCAGTGCCACGACAGGGTCCCTCTATGGCTACACCTTC. The J gene is TRBJ1-2, the V gene TRBV24-1, with 7 bases identical to TRBD1. Germline values: CDR1 KGHDR, CDR2 SFDVKD. The CDR3 has 15 amino acids. With 5 bases clipped from V and 4 bases from J, the junction kept 9 bases outside the gene matches.

The chain's CDR3 is CASSQSGGRNYEQYF. The CDR3 nucleotides are TGTGCCAGCAGCCAATCTGGTGGCAGGAACTACGAGCAGTACTTC. The chain combines TRBV16 with TRBJ2-7; D uncertain. Trimming removed 0 bases from V and 3 bases from J, with 12 bases in between. The CDR3 runs 15 residues. Germline V gene sequence: CDR1 KGHSY, CDR2 FQNENV. The whole variable domain, filled in from reference TRBV16 and TRBJ2-7, reads GEEVAQTPKHLVRGEGQKAKLYCAPIKGHSYVFWYQQVLKNEFKFLISFQNENVFDETGMPKERFSAKCLPNSPCSLEIQATKLEDSAVYFCASSQSGGRNYEQYFGPGTRLTVT.

This clone was detected once. The rearrangement uses TRBV30 and TRBJ1-4; D might be TRBD1 (5 bases). The CDR3 consists of 13 residues. Trimming took 2 bases from V and 3 from J, leaving 7 bases between them. Looked up from germline, CDR1 is GTSNPN and CDR2 is SVGIG (reference sequence). This chain's CDR3 is CAWSRGPNEKLFF. CDR3 in DNA: TGTGCCTGGAGTAGGGGCCCTAATGAAAAACTGTTTTTT.

The V gene is TRBV21-1, the J gene TRBJ2-1; the table names TRBD1, a call not compared with the DNA. TRBV21-1 is annotated as a pseudogene. The CDR3 sequence is 16 residues long. Written as DNA, the CDR3 is TGTGCCAGCAGCAAGCCTCACAGGGATTGGGACAATGAGCAGTTCTTC. This encodes CASSKPHRDWDNEQFF.